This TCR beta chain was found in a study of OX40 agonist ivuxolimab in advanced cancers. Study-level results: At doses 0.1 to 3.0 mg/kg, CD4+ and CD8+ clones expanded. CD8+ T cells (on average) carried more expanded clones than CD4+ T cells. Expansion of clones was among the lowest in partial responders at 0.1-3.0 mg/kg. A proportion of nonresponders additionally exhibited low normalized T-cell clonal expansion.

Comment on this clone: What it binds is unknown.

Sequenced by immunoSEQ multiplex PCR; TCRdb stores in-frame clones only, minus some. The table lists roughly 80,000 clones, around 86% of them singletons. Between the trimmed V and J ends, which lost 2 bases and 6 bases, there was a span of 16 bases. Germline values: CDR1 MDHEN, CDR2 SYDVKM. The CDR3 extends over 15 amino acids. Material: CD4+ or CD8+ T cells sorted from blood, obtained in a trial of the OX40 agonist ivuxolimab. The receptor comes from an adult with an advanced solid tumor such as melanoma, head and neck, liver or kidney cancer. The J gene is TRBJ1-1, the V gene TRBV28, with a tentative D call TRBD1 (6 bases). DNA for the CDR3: TGTGCCAGCAGTTTAGGGAGGAAGGGACACCCTGAAGCTTTCTTT. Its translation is CASSLGRKGHPEAFF. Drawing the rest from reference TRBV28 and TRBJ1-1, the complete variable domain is DVKVTQSSRYLVKRTGEKVFLECVQDMDHENMFWYRQDPGLGLRLIYFSYDVKMKEKGDIPEGYSVSREKKERFSLILESASTNQTSMYLCASSLGRKGHPEAFFGQGTRLTVV.